This T cell receptor beta chain was recorded in a study of blood T cell repertoires in COVID-19. Background on the study: T cells, B-cell-depleted T cells, or PBMCs provided the cDNA or gDNA that served as material.

The V and J ends lost 8 bases and 4 bases, in that order; junction bases with no gene match: 3. The CDR3 consists of 13 residues. In germline, CDR1 is SNHLY, CDR2 FYNNEI. Some clones are missing from TCRdb's copy, which holds only in-frame ones; the method was immunoSEQ multiplex PCR. The sample shows some 140,000 clones, around 85% of them seen only once. A note on this clone: The same CDR3 is also encoded by other DNA sequences in this sample.

Enrolled during active infection, Seattle patients were then followed longitudinally. The sequenced material came from peripheral blood. This receptor was obtained from a man in his sixties with COVID-19, enrolled during active disease. This chain connects TRBV2 to TRBJ2-7; 12 nucleotides match TRBD2. CDR3 in DNA: TGTGCCAGCTCAGGACTAGCGGGATACGAGCAGTACTTC. This translates into CASSGLAGYEQYF.